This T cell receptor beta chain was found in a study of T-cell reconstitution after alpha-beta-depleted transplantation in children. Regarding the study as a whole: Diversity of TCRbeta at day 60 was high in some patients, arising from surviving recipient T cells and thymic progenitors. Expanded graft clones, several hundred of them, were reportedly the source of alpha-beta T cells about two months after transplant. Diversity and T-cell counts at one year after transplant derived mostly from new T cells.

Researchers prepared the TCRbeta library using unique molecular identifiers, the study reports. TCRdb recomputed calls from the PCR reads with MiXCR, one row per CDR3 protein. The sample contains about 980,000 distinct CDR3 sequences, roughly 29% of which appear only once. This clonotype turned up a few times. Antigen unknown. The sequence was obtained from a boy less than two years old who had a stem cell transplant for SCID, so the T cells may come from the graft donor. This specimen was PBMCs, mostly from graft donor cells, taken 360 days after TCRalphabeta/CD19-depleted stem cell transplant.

The CDR3 DNA reads TGTGCCACCAGCAGAGACAGGACCTACGAGCAGTACTTC. Its translation is CATSRDRTYEQYF. The genes are TRBV15 and TRBJ2-7, with D uncertain. V shed 0 bases and J shed 2 bases, with 5 bases lying between them. Germline CDR1 and CDR2: LNHNV and YYDKDF (reference sequence). The CDR3 totals 13 residues.